This TCR beta chain was recorded in a study of blood T cell repertoires in COVID-19. On the study more broadly: Specimens from acute and convalescent COVID-19 originated in the United States, Italy and Spain. From T cells, B-cell-depleted T cells, or PBMCs came the material, which was cDNA or gDNA.

Per the study methods: Amplification of reference gene primers provided the estimated nucleated cell counts. Method: immunoSEQ multiplex PCR; TCRdb's copy keeps in-frame clones and lacks some. V, J and clone size were drawn from that table, and D and trimming were deduced from the DNA. Of over 130,000 clones listed, 77% are singletons. Material: peripheral blood. The clonotype originates from a woman in her forties or fifties with active or convalescent COVID-19.

The CDR3 nucleotides are TGTGCCAGCAGTACCGGGACAGGGATTAACCAGCCCCAGCATTTT. This encodes CASSTGTGINQPQHF. J is TRBJ1-5 and V is TRBV2; 9 nucleotides align to TRBD1. The J segment lost 7 bases and the V segment lost 5 bases, leaving 9 bases of the junction unmatched. This CDR3 is 15 amino acids long. Germline lookup yields CDR1 SNHLY and CDR2 FYNNEI.